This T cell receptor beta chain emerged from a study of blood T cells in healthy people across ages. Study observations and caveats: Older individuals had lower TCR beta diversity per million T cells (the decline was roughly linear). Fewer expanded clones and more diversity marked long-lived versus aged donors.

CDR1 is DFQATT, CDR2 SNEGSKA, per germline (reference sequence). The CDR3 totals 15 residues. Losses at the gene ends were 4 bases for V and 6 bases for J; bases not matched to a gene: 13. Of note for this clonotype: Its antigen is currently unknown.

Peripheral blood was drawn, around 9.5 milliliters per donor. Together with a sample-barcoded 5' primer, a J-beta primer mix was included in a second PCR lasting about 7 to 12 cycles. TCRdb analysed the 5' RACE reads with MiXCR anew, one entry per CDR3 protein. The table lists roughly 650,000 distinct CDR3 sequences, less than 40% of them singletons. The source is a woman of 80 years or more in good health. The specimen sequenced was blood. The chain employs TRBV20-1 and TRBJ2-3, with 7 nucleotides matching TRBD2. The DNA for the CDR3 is TGCAGTGCTACTCATAGCGTGGGGGGGAGGGATACGCAGTATTTT. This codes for CSATHSVGGRDTQYF.